The 13 T cell receptor beta chains below come from one sample, sequenced in a study of beta chain features in type 1 diabetes. Findings and limits, study-wide: People with Type 1 diabetes carried modestly yet significantly shorter TCRB CDR3s in all four CD4+ subsets.

Every bit of the isolated RNA underwent reverse transcription, so sequencing read expressed TCRB transcripts. Libraries were prepared by immunoSEQ multiplex PCR; TCRdb keeps only in-frame clonotypes and omits some of them. The sample has a few hundred thousand clones; less than 30% are singletons. Their recognized antigens are unknown. The sequencing sample was made of naive CD4+ T cells from blood. The receptors were sampled from a woman in her 30s with type 1 diabetes.

V and J are TRBV19 and TRBJ1-5, with 9 nucleotides matching TRBD1. The CDR3 runs 14 residues. CDR1 LNHDA and CDR2 SQIVND come from the germline V gene (reference sequence). Losses at the gene ends were 6 bases for V and 7 bases for J; bases not matched to a gene: 7. The CDR3 loop is CASRRTGEYQPQHF. CDR3 sequence (DNA): TGTGCCAGTAGACGGACAGGGGAGTACCAGCCCCAGCATTTT.

This clone was found a few times. The rearrangement uses TRBV5-1 and TRBJ2-7; TRBD2 matches at 8 bases. The V gene end was trimmed by 1 base and the J gene end by 3 bases; junction bases not matched to a gene: 6. The CDR3 has 15 residues. CDR1 and CDR2 (germline): SGHRS, YFSETQ. CDR3 loop: CASSLPGLGSYEQYF. CDR3 DNA sequence: TGCGCCAGCAGCTTGCCGGGACTAGGAAGCTACGAGCAGTACTTC. Full variable domain (remainder filled in from reference TRBV5-1 and TRBJ2-7): KAGVTQTPRYLIKTRGQQVTLSCSPISGHRSVSWYQQTPGQGLQFLFEYFSETQRNKGNFPGRFSGRQFSNSRSEMNVSTLELGDSALYLCASSLPGLGSYEQYFGPGTRLTVT.

This rearrangement joins TRBV9 to TRBJ2-1; D is uncertain. Trimming took off 3 bases at V and 8 bases at J, with 9 bases between the two ends. The V gene's germline CDR1 is SGDLS and CDR2 YYNGEE. The CDR3 is made up of 12 amino acids. The CDR3 sequence is CASSAPPHEQFF. The CDR3 DNA is TGTGCCAGCAGCGCCCCTCCCCATGAGCAGTTCTTC. Full variable domain (remainder filled in from reference TRBV9 and TRBJ2-1): DSGVTQTPKHLITATGQRVTLRCSPRSGDLSVYWYQQSLDQGLQFLIQYYNGEERAKGNILERFSAQQFPDLHSELNLSSLELGDSALYFCASSAPPHEQFFGPGTRLTVL.

The V call is TRBV6-6, the J call TRBJ2-7, with 9 bases identical to TRBD2. The CDR3 contains 16 residues. J lost 3 bases, V lost 0 bases, and 6 bases had no gene match. Germline CDR1 reads MNHNY; CDR2 reads SVGAGI (reference sequence). In DNA, the CDR3 is TGTGCCAGCAGTTACTCGGGTAGCGGGAGTGGCTACGAGCAGTACTTC. Its translation: CASSYSGSGSGYEQYF.

The sample holds a few counts of this clone. The CDR3 nucleotides read TGTGCCAGCAGGGTCGGGAGCCATGAAGAGACCCAGTACTTC. This sequence encodes CASRVGSHEETQYF. This chain uses TRBV2 with TRBJ2-5, with a possible D match to TRBD2 (6 bases). Deletions cut 6 bases from V and 3 bases from J, with 14 bases between. Looked up from germline, CDR1 is SNHLY and CDR2 is FYNNEI. The CDR3 is 14 amino acids.

This sequence joins TRBV4-1 and TRBJ2-4; 12 positions match TRBD2. CDR1 is MGHRA and CDR2 is YSYEKL in the germline V gene. With 6 bases clipped from V and 0 bases from J, the junction kept 3 bases outside the gene matches. This CDR3 has 16 residues. CDR3 nucleotide sequence: TGCGCCAGCAGGAAACTAGCGGGAGGAGCCAAAAACATTCAGTACTTC. It translates to CASRKLAGGAKNIQYF.

The rearrangement uses TRBV11-2 and TRBJ2-7; 11 nucleotides line up with TRBD2. The CDR3 consists of 13 residues. Trimming at V came to 6 bases and at J to 9 bases, leaving 7 bases not matched to a gene. In germline, CDR1 is SGHAT, CDR2 FQNNGV. The CDR3 DNA reads as TGTGCCAGCAGGGGATTAGCGGGAGGGGTGCAGTACTTC. Protein sequence: CASRGLAGGVQYF.

This clone occurred a few times. This rearrangement joins TRBV7-3 to TRBJ1-1, with unresolved D. The CDR3 runs to 14 residues. The V gene lost 1 base and the J gene lost 6 bases, with 12 bases spanning the gap. The germline CDR1 and CDR2 sequences are SGHTA and FQGTGA. The CDR3 DNA follows: TGTGCCAGCAGCTTAAGGGCAGCCGGCGCTGAAGCTTTCTTT. Encoded protein: CASSLRAAGAEAFF.

This clone was detected only a few times. CDR3 in DNA: TGTGCCAGCCTCTCCTACGAGCAGTACTTC. Protein sequence: CASLSYEQYF. The V and J genes are TRBV27 and TRBJ2-5, with no clear D. The tail of the sequence fits TRBJ2-7 better, so the J call may be wrong. This CDR3 has 10 residues. Germline values: CDR1 MNHEY, CDR2 SMNVEV (reference sequence).

The chain links TRBV4-2 to TRBJ1-2, with D possibly being TRBD1 (5 bases). The V gene's germline CDR1 is LGHNA and CDR2 YNFKEQ. CDR3 size: 16 residues. The V end lost 4 bases, the J end lost 8 bases, and 23 bases lay between the germline ends. CDR3 DNA sequence: TGTGCCAGCAGCCCGAGATACGCGGGGGAGGAGGGCGGCTACACCTTC. Translated: CASSPRYAGEEGGYTF.

This clone occurred a few times. The rearrangement joins TRBV10-2 to TRBJ2-5, with TRBD2 identical over 10 bases. The CDR3 loop spans 17 amino acids. The junction had 13 bases not matched to a gene; V was cut back by 6 bases and J by 3 bases. Germline-derived CDR1 and CDR2 are WSHSY and SAAADI. The CDR3 here is CASSDSTLTSGKETQYF. CDR3 in DNA: TGCGCCAGCAGCGATTCTACCCTTACTAGCGGGAAAGAGACCCAGTACTTC.

V is TRBV4-1 and J is TRBJ1-1; D call uncertain. Germline V gene lookup returns CDR1 MGHRA and CDR2 YSYEKL. The CDR3 has 15 residues. V was pared by 3 bases and J by 3 bases, with 14 bases between. CDR3 coding DNA: TGCGCCAGCAGCCAGCTGCCGACTAGGGACACTGAAGCTTTCTTT. Translating it yields CASSQLPTRDTEAFF.

The chain employs TRBV28 and TRBJ2-1; D uncertain. This CDR3 region has 13 residues. Trimming pared 3 bases from V and 5 bases from J, leaving 8 bases between. CDR1 and CDR2 (germline): MDHEN, SYDVKM. Here the CDR3 reads CASSLGRHNEQFF. The CDR3 nucleotides read TGTGCCAGCAGTTTGGGCCGTCACAATGAGCAGTTCTTC. Full variable domain (outside the CDR3, taken from reference TRBV28 and TRBJ2-1): DVKVTQSSRYLVKRTGEKVFLECVQDMDHENMFWYRQDPGLGLRLIYFSYDVKMKEKGDIPEGYSVSREKKERFSLILESASTNQTSMYLCASSLGRHNEQFFGPGTRLTVL.